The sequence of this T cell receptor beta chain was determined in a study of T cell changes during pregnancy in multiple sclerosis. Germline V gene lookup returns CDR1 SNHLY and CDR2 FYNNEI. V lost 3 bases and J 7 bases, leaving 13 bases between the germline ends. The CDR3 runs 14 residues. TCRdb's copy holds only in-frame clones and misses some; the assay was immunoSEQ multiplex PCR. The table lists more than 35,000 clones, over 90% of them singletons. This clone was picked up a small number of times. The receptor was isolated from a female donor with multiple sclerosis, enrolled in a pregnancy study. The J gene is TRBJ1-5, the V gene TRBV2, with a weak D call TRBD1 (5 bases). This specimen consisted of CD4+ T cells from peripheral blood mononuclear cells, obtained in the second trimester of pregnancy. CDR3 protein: CASSEFRAGQPQHF. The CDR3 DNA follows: TGTGCCAGCAGTGAGTTTCGGGCAGGGCAGCCCCAGCATTTT. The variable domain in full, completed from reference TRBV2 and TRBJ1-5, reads EPEVTQTPSHQVTQMGQEVILRCVPISNHLYFYWYRQILGQKVEFLVSFYNNEISEKSEIFDDQFSVERPDGSNFTLKIRSTKLEDSAMYFCASSEFRAGQPQHFGDGTRLSIL.